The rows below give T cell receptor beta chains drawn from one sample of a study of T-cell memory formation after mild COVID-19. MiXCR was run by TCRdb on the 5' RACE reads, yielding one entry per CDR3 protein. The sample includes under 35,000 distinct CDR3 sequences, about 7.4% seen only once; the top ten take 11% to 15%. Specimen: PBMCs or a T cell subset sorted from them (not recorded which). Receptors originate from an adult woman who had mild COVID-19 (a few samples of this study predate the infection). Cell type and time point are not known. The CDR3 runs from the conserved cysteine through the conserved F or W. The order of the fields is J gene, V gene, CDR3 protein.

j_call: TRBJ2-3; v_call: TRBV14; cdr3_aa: CASSLGHASTDTQYF
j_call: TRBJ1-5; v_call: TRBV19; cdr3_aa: CASRTTGLDGQPQHF
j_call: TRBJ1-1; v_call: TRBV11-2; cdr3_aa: CASRRQGDTEAFF
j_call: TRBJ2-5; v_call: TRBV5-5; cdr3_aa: CASSFLDFETQYF
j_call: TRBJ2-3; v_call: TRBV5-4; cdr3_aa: CASSRAATREDTQYF
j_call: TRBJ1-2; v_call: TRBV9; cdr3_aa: CASSVGVDYGYTF
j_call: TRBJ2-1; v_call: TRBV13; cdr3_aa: CASSLGTSGSILEQFF
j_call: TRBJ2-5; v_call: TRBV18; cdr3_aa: CASSPSGGSETQYF
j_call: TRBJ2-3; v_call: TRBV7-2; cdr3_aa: CASSLGGGLDTQYF
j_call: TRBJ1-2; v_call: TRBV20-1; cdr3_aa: CSARANYGYTF
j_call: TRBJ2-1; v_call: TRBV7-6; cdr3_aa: CASSLVRTSYNEQFF
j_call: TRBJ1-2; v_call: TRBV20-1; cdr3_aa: CSARDMRQLENYGYTF
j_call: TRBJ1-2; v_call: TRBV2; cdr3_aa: CASRATGTGPRYGYTF
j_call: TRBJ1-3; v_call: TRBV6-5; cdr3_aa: CASLPSSGNTIYF
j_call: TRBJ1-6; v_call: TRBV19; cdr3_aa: CASSLTGSDSPLHF
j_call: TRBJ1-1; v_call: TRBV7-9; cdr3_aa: CASIPWVTQNTEAFF
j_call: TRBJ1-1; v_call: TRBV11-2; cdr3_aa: CASSLVGGTEAFF